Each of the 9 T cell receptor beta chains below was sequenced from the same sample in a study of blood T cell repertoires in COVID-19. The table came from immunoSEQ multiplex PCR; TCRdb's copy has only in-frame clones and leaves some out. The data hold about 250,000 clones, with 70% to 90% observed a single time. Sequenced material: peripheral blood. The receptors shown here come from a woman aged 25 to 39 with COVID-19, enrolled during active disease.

The CDR3 DNA is TGTGCGAGGACAGGGGGCAGACTTCACCGTAGATGGGGGCATTTT. Translation gives CARTGGRLHRRWGHF. The V and J genes are TRBV3-1 (or the pseudogene TRBV3-2) and TRBJ1-5; 11 bases agree with TRBD1. Germline CDR1 is LGHDT and CDR2 is YNNKEL (reference sequence). The CDR3 runs 15 residues.

The chain's CDR3 is CAWSKGNGPYNEQFF. The CDR3 coding sequence is TGTGCCTGGAGTAAGGGGAATGGACCCTACAATGAGCAGTTCTTC. The chain is built from TRBV30 and TRBJ2-1; possible D gene TRBD1, 5 bases. The CDR3 runs 15 residues. Germline assignment: CDR1 GTSNPN and CDR2 SVGIG (reference sequence). Trimming pared 2 bases from V and 2 bases from J, leaving 13 bases between.

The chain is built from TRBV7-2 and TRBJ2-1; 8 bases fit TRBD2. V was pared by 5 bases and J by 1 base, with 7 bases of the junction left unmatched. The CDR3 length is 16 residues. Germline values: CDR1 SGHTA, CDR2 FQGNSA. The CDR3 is CASSRFGGDSYNEQFF. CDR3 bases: TGTGCCAGCAGCCGGTTCGGGGGGGATTCCTACAATGAGCAGTTCTTC.

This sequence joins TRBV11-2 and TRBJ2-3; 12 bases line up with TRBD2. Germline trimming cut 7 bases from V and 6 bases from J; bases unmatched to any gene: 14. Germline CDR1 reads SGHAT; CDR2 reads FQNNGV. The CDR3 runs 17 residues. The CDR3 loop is CASTQILAGGPGDTQYF. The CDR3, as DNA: TGTGCCAGCACCCAGATCCTAGCGGGAGGGCCCGGTGATACGCAGTATTTT.

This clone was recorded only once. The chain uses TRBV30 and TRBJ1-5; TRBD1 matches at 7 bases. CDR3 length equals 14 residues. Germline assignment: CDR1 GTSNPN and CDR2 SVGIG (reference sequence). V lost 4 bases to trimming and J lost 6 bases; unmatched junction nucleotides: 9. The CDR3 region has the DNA TGTGCCTGGACCAGGTCAGGGGGAAGTCAGCCCCAGCATTTT. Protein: CAWTRSGGSQPQHF.

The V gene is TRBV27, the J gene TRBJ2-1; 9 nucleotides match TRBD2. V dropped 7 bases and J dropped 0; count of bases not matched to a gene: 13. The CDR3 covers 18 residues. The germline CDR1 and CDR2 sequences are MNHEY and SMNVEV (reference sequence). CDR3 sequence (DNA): TGTGCCAGCAACGACCGCGTGATTAGCGGGGGCTCCTACAATGAGCAGTTCTTC. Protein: CASNDRVISGGSYNEQFF.

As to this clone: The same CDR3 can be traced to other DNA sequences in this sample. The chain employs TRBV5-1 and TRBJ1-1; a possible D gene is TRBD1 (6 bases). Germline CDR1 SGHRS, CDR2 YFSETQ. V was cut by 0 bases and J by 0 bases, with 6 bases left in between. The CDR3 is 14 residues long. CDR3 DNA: TGCGCCAGCAGCTTGGGGACAGTGAACACTGAAGCTTTCTTT. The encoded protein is CASSLGTVNTEAFF.

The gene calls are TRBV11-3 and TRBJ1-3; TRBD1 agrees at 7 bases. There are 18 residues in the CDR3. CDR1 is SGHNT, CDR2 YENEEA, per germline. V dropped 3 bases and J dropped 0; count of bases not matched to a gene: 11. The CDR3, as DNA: TGTGCCAGCAGCTTGGGCAGGGGGAACCCTCTCTCTGGAAACACCATATATTTT. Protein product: CASSLGRGNPLSGNTIYF.

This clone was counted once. CDR3 sequence: CASSVEGRQETQYF. CDR3 nucleotide sequence: TGTGCCAGCAGCGTAGAAGGCAGGCAAGAGACCCAGTACTTC. This chain links TRBV9 with TRBJ2-5; no reliable D call. The CDR3 loop spans 14 amino acids. V dropped 0 bases and J dropped 2 bases, with 8 bases sitting between them. Germline V gene lookup returns CDR1 SGDLS and CDR2 YYNGEE.